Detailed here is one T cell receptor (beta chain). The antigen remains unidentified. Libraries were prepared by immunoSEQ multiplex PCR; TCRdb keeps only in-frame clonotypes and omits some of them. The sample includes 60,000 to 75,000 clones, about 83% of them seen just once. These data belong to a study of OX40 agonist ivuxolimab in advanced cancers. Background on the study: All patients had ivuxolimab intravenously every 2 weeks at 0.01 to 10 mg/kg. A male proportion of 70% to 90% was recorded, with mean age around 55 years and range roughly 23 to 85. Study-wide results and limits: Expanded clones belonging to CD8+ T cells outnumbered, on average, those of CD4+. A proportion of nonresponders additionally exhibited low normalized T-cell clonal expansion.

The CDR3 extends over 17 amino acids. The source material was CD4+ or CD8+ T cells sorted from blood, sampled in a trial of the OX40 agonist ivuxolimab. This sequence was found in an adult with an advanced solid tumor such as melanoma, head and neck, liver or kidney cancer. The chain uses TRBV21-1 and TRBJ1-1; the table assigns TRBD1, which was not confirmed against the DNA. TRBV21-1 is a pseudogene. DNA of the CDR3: TGTGCCAGCAGCGGGGGCACAACGACAGGTATGAACACTGAAGCTTTCTTT. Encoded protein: CASSGGTTTGMNTEAFF.